Below, 6 T cell receptor beta chains from the same sample are listed, as sequenced in a study of PD-1 blockade in mismatch repair-deficient tumors. The data were produced by immunoSEQ multiplex PCR, yet TCRdb's version contains in-frame clones alone and is incomplete. This table has around 49,000 clones, approximately 80% appearing once. This specimen consisted of PBMCs, obtained before pembrolizumab treatment. Receptor source: an adult with mismatch repair-deficient cancer.

The rearrangement uses TRBV6-6 and TRBJ2-1, with a possible D match to TRBD1 (5 bases). The CDR3 is made up of 16 amino acids. The germline gives CDR1 MNHNY, CDR2 SVGAGI (reference sequence). The germline V and J ends were trimmed by 2 bases and 1 base, with 12 bases remaining between them. The CDR3 DNA sequence: TGTGCCAGCAGTTACGGCAGGGCCGAATCCTACAATGAGCAGTTCTTC. This sequence encodes CASSYGRAESYNEQFF.

V usage is TRBV11-3 and J usage is TRBJ2-3; TRBD1 matches at 8 bases. Germline V CDR1 and CDR2: SGHNT, YENEEA. This CDR3 spans 14 amino acids. V lost 8 bases and J lost 6; bases outside the gene matches: 10. The CDR3 sequence is CASWGSGTGDTQYF. CDR3 coding DNA: TGTGCCAGCTGGGGAAGTGGGACAGGCGATACGCAGTATTTT.

The chain has TRBV5-1 and TRBJ1-1; no reliable D call. Germline lookup yields CDR1 SGHRS and CDR2 YFSETQ. The CDR3 extends over 16 amino acids. Between the trimmed V and J ends, which lost 0 bases and 1 base, there was a span of 13 bases. The CDR3 reads CASSLETEVGNTEAFF. The CDR3 coding sequence is TGCGCCAGCAGCTTGGAGACGGAGGTGGGGAACACTGAAGCTTTCTTT.

The chain links TRBV7-2 to TRBJ2-7; 11 bases agree with TRBD2. Per germline, CDR1 SGHTA and CDR2 FQGNSA. Trimming cost V 4 bases and J 4 bases; bases outside gene matches: 6. This CDR3 is built from 15 residues. CDR3 DNA: TGTGCCAGCAGCTCATTTGGGACTAGCGGATACGAGCAGTACTTC. Its protein is CASSSFGTSGYEQYF.

J is TRBJ2-5 and V is TRBV4-2, with 14 nucleotides matching TRBD2. CDR3 length equals 19 residues. V lost 0 bases to trimming and J lost 5 bases; unmatched junction nucleotides: 11. The V gene's germline CDR1 is LGHNA and CDR2 YNFKEQ. CDR3 region: CASSQDNDGWTSGRETQYF. Written as DNA, the CDR3 is TGTGCCAGCAGCCAAGACAACGACGGGTGGACTAGCGGGAGGGAGACCCAGTACTTC.

The chain employs TRBV7-9 and TRBJ1-1, with D possibly matching TRBD1 (5 bases). The CDR3 is 12 residues long. The V end lost 5 bases, the J end lost 4 bases, and 8 bases lay between the germline ends. The germline V gene has CDR1 SEHNR and CDR2 FQNEAQ (reference sequence). CDR3 DNA: TGTGCCAGCAGCCCCGGGACCACTGAAGCTTTCTTT. It translates to CASSPGTTEAFF.